This T cell receptor (beta chain) is from a study of T cell clusters in autoimmune cytopenias. Findings and caveats of the study: No cluster-lack signature appeared between secondary cytopenia and chronic lymphocytic leukemia patients, apparently due to lymphoma masking. Primary autoimmune cytopenia patients appeared to lack physiological T cell clusters present in healthy donors.

Roughly 40,000 genome equivalents of blood DNA were amplified for TRB. This clonotype ranks as medium-sized (0.01 to 0.1%) in terms of frequency. Its antigen is as yet unknown. TRB was amplified by touch-down multiplex PCR, primer pools A and B combined. TCRdb reprocessed the multiplex PCR reads and stores each CDR3 protein as one record, lacking DNA. Its table records over 1,500 distinct CDR3 sequences. This CDR3 has 14 amino acids. Per germline, CDR1 SGHDT and CDR2 YYEEEE. Sequenced input: peripheral blood. The receptor comes from a human donor with an autoimmune cytopenia or autoimmune hepatitis (not recorded which). This chain uses TRBV5-6 with TRBJ2-5; absent DNA, TCRdb's TRBD1 call cannot be checked. CDR3 region: CASSQGTVAETQYF.